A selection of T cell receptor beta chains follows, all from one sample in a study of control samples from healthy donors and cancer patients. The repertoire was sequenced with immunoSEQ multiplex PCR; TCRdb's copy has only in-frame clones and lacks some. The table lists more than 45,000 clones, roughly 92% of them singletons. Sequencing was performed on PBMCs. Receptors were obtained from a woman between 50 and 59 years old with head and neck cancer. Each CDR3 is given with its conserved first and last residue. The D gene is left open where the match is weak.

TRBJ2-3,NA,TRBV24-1,CATSDPAGSGPDTQYF
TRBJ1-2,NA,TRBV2,CASSVGEYYGYTF
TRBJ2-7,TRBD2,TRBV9,CASSPGWGSGTYEQYF
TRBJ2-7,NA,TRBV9,CASGGTTSYEQYF
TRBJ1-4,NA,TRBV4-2,CASSLGEKLFF
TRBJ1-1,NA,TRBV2,CASGVQAFF
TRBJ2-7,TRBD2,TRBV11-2,CASSSLKSGGTYEQYF
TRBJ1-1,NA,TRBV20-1,CSGQGNTEAFF
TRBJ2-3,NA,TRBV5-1,CASSLVVAASSTDTQYF
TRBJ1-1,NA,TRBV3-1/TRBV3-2,CASSQAGLLGTEAFF
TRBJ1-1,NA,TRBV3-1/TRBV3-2,CASSQDFRPEAFF
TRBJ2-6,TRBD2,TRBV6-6,CASSLKTTSGSTGANVLTF
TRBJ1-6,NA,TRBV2,CASSEALLSYSPLHF
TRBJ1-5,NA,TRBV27,CASSLISGYQPQHF
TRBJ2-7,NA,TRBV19,CASSHRGRDYEQYF
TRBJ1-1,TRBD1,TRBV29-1,CSVEGGQGRAFF
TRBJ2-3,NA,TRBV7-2,CASSLPRHSPPAYF
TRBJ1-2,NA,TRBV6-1,CASSESWADYGYTF
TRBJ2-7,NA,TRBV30,CAWSSISYEQYF
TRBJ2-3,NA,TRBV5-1,CASSLRGTDTQYF
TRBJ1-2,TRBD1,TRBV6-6,CASSTGTGFNYGYTF
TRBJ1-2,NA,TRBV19,CASLTGNYGYTF
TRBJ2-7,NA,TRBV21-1,CASSKVGQGDYEQYF
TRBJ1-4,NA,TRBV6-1,CASSERQGREKLFF
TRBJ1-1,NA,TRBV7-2,CASSARTVYEAFF
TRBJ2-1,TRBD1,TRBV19,CASSTDRGTAEQFF
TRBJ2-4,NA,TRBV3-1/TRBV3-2,CASSQRGGTRNIQYF
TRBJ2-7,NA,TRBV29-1,CSVGPGDYEQYF
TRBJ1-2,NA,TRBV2,CATQENYGYTF
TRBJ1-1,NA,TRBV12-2,CASRLKDRVVVMDTEAFF
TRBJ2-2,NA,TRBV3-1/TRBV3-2,CASSPGEGRANTGELFF
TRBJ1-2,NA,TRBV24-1,CATSDPGFPGYTF
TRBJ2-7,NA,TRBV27,CASKLSGPSSYEQYF
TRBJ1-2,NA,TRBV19,CASSARSLGDYGYTF
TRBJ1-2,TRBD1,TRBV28,CASTPTGTIAYYGYTF
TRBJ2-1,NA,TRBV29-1,CSVDEQAVYNEQFF
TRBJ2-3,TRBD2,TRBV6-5,CASSPGPSSGMQYF
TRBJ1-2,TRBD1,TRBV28,CASEPGAGGAKNYGYTF
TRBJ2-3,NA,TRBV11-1,CASSYGAGVVDTQYF
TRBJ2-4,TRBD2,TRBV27,CASSLNGGGNSGGAPKNIQYF
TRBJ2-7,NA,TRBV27,CASSSGANEQYF
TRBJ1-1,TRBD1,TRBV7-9,CASRHYTGGSEAFF
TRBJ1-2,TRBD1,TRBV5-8,CASSLGQGAEGYTF
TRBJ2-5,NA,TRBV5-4,CASRSGPQETQYF
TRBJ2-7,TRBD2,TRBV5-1,CASSPTSVLTYEQYF
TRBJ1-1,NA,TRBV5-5,CASSRVLDTEAFF
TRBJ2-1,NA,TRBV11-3,CASSAGSHNEQFF
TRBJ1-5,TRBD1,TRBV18,CASSPNRGGAQPQHF
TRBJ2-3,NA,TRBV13,CASSLGTDTQYF
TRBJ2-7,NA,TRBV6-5,CASRGDRLYEQYF
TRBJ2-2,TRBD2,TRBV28,CASSPGTSGRYLNTGELFF
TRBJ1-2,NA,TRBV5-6,CASSLRVRGYGYTF
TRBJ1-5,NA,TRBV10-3,CAISPEWASNQPQHF
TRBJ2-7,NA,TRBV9,CASSVAGTSYEQYF
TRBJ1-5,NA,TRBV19,CASSIVRESVQPQHF
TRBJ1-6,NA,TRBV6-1,CASSERGGPFWGSPLHF
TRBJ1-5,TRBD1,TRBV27,CASSLKPPVQGNNQPQHF
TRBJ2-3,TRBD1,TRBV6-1,CASSEAERTGPRADTQYF
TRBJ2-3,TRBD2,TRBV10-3,CAISEGLADTDTQYF